This T cell receptor (beta chain) appears in the sequencing data of a study of blood T cell repertoires in COVID-19 (dated by TCRdb to the early 2020s). Background for the entire study: Samples from collaborators originated in the United States, Italy and Spain and spanned both the acute and convalescent phases of COVID-19. The samples were drawn from two sources: the first 160 participants of the ongoing ImmuneRACE study, and fewer than 1,500 subjects contributed by 6 global collaborators. The dataset comprised deeply sampled blood TCRbeta repertoires from subjects exposed to, actively infected with, or recovered from COVID-19. The prospective study material was composed of cDNA or gDNA derived from T cells, B-cell-depleted T cells, or PBMCs. The repertoires were made available in a free public database intended to serve as a resource for research on the immune response to SARS-CoV-2. Where available, HLA class I and class II types were taken from metadata supplied by the sample provider and were not determined by assay-based typing. The sample metadata nearly always contained a de-identified subject ID, COVID-19 status, age in years and sex.

One collaborating source in Seattle enrolled patients during active infection and followed them longitudinally through the course of disease. Collaborating institutions collected whole blood in K2EDTA tubes following their own protocols. For TCRbeta analysis, collaborators shipped samples as frozen whole blood, isolated PBMCs, or DNA extracted from either of those sample types. This clone showed up just a few times. The specificity of this receptor is unknown. No base quality information exists; no much larger clone differs at one position. Overall study results and their limits: Clinical and demographic metadata were provided uncurated, with the amount varying by source and participant.

The germline V gene (reference sequence) specifies SEHNR as CDR1 and FQNEAQ as CDR2. The V end loses 7 bases and the J end loses 4 bases, and a stretch of 13 bases separates them. From the cysteine through the phenylalanine, the CDR3 covers 13 amino acids. The kept DNA is CDR3 alone, 39 bases in frame from the first base. TCRbeta CDR3 regions were amplified from genomic DNA by means of the immunoSEQ Assay, a bias-controlled multiplex PCR. Regarding the original processing steps: The number of nucleated cells in each sample was estimated from the amplification of reference gene primers within the assay. To quantify the absolute abundance of each unique TCRbeta CDR3 rearrangement, sequence reads were collapsed and filtered. For each sample, productive Simpson clonality was calculated as the square root of Simpson's diversity index over productive rearrangements. Imported from immuneACCESS, the table was reduced by TCRdb to in-frame sequences with V and J called. These copies leave out some clones; in studies compared against another copy, an unresolved V gene accounts for under half, and the cause of the remainder is not known. The V and J calls and clone size are taken from that table; D and trimming were inferred from the DNA. Across this sample there are 350,000 to 450,000 clones, with roughly 90% seen only once. Roughly 1.6% of the sample rests with the top ten.

The source is a woman aged 40 to 50 with COVID-19, enrolled during active disease. The specimen was peripheral blood. This chain is built from TRBV7-9 and TRBJ1-2, and the D gene may be TRBD1, 5 bases matching. The CDR3 has the sequence CASTSTGGYGYTF. The nucleotide sequence is TGTGCCAGCACAAGTACGGGGGGCTATGGCTACACCTTC.